This T cell receptor (beta chain) is from a study of Tregs in tolerant kidney transplant recipients. For the study at large: Related graft donors supplied nonmyeloablative bone marrow transplants, and mixed chimerism was transient. Study outcomes and limitations: Expanding Tregs on activated donor B cells appeared to best identify donor-specific TCRbeta clones. Changing PCR primers prevented nucleotide comparison between some patients' samples.

Comment on this clone: Its matching antigen is unknown.

Sequenced by immunoSEQ multiplex PCR; TCRdb stores in-frame clones only, minus some. This sample contains 30,000 or so clones. CD4+CD25+CD127- Tregs, CD4+CD25- non-Tregs, CD4 and CD8 cells were sorted. The sequence derives from a human donor who received a combined kidney and bone marrow transplant. Source: CD8+ T cells from blood, taken before the transplant.

The part of the CDR3 DNA that was read is TGTGCCAGTAGCAGGGGAACGAGCAATCAGCCC. Translating gives CASSRGTSNQP. The CDR3 reads in full as CASSRGTSNQPQHF. V and J are TRBV19 and TRBJ1-5, with D possibly being TRBD1 (6 bases). The DNA ends 3 residues before the CDR3 does, and the rest of the CDR3 is filled in from the germline J gene. Trimming took off 6 bases at V and 1 base at J, with 10 bases between the two ends. The V gene's germline CDR1 is LNHDA and CDR2 SQIVND (reference sequence). The CDR3 sequence is 14 residues long.